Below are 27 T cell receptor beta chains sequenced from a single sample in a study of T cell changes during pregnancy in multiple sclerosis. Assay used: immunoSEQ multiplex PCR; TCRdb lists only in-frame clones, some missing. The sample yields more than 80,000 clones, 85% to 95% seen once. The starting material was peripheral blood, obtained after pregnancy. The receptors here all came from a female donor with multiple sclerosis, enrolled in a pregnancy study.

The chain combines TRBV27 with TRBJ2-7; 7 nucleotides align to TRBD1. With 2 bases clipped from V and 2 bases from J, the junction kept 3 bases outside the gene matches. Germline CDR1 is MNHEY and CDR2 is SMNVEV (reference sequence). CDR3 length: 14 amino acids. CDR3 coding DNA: TGTGCCAGCAGTTTAGGGACAGTCCCCTACGAGCAGTACTTC. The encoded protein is CASSLGTVPYEQYF.

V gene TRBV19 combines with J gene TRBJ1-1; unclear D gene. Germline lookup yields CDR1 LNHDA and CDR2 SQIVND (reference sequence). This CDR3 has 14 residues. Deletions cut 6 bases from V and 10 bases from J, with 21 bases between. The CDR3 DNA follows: TGTGCCAGTAGCTCCACCCCGGGGTATCGGCTAGCTTTCTTT. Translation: CASSSTPGYRLAFF.

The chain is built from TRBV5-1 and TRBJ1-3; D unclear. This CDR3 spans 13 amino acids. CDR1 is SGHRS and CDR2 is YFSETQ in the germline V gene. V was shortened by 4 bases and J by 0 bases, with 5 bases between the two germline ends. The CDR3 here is CASSPGSGNTIYF. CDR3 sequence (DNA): TGCGCCAGCAGCCCAGGCTCTGGAAACACCATATATTTT.

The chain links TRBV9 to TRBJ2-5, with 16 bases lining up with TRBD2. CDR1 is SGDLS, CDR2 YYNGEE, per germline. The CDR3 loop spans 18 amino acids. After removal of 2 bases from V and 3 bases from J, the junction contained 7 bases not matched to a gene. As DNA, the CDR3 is TGTGCCAGCAGCGTGGGGACTAGCGGGAGGGCCTTAAAAGAGACCCAGTACTTC. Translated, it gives CASSVGTSGRALKETQYF.

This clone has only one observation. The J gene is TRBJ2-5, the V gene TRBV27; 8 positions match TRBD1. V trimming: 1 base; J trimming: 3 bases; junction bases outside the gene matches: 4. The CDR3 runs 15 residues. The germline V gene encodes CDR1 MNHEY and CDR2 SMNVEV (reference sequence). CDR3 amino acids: CASSLYAGGEETQYF. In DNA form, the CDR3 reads TGTGCCAGCAGTTTATACGCAGGGGGCGAAGAGACCCAGTACTTC.

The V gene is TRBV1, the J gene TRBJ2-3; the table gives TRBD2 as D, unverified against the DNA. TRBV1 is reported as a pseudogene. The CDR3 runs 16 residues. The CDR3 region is CTSSPAGSGGADTQYF. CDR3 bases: TGCACCAGCAGCCCGGCGGGTAGCGGGGGGGCAGATACGCAGTATTTT.

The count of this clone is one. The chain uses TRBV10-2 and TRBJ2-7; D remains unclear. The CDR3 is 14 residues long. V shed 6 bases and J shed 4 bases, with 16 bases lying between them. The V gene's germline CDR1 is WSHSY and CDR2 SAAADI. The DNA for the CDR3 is TGCGCCAGCAGAGAGGCGCTAGTTCGATACGAGCAGTACTTC. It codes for CASREALVRYEQYF.

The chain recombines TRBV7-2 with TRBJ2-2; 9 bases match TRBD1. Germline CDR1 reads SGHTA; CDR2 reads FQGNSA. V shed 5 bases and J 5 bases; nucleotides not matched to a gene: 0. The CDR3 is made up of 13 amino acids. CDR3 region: CASSGTGTGELFF. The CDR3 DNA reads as TGTGCCAGCAGCGGGACAGGGACCGGGGAGCTGTTTTTT.

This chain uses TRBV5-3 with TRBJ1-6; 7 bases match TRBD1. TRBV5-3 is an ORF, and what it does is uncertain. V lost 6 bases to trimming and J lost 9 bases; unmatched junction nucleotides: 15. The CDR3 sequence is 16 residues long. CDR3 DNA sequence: TGTGCCAGAAACAGGGGTGGGAGAGGATACTCTTCACCCCTCCACTTT. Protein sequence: CARNRGGRGYSSPLHF.

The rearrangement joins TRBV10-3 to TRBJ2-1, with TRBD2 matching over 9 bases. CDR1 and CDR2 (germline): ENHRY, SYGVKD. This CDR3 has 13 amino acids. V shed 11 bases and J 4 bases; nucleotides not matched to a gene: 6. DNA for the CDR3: TGTGCCTCCGCGACTAGCGGATACAATGAGCAGTTCTTC. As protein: CASATSGYNEQFF.

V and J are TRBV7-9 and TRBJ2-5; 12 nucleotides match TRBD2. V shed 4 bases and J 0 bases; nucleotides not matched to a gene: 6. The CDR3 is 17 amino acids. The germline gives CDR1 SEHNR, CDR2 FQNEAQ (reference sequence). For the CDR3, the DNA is TGTGCCAGCAGCTCCGGGACTAGCGGGCTGAACCAAGAGACCCAGTACTTC. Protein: CASSSGTSGLNQETQYF.

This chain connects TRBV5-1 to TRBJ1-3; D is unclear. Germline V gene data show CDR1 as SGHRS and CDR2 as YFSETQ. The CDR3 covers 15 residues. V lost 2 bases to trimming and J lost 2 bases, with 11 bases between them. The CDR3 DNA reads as TGCGCCAGCAGCTTAGACCGGGAAACTGGAAACACCATATATTTT. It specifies CASSLDRETGNTIYF.

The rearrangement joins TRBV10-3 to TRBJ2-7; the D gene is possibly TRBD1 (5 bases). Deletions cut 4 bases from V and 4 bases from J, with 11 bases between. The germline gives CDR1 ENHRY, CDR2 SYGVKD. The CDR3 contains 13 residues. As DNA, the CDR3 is TGTGCCATCAGTGGCCCCCAGGGATACGAGCAGTACTTC. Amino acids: CAISGPQGYEQYF.

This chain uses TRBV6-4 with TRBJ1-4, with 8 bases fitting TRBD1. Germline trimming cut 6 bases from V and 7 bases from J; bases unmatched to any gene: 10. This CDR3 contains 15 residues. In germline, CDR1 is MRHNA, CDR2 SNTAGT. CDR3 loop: CASSRWTGLGEKLFF. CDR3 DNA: TGTGCCAGCAGCCGATGGACAGGGCTAGGTGAAAAACTGTTTTTT.

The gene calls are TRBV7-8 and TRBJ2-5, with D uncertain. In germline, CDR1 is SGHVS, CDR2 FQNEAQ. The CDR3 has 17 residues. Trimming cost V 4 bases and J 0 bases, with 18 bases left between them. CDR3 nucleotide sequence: TGTGCCAGCAGCTCGATTAAGATCCGCAGCGACCAAGAGACCCAGTACTTC. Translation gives CASSSIKIRSDQETQYF.

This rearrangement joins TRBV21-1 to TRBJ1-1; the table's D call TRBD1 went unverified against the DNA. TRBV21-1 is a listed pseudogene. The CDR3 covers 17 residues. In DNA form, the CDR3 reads TGTGCCAGCAGCAATCGGGACAGGGGAATAATGAACACTGAAGCTTTCTTT. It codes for CASSNRDRGIMNTEAFF.

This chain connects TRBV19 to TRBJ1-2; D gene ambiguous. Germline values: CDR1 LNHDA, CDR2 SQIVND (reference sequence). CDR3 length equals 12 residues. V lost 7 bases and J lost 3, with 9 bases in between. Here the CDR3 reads CASKAGDYGYTF. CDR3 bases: TGTGCCAGTAAAGCAGGCGACTATGGCTACACCTTC. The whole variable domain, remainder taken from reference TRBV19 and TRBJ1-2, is DGGITQSPKYLFRKEGQNVTLSCEQNLNHDAMYWYRQDPGQGLRLIYYSQIVNDFQKGDIAEGYSVSREKKESFPLTVTSAQKNPTAFYLCASKAGDYGYTFGSGTRLTVV.

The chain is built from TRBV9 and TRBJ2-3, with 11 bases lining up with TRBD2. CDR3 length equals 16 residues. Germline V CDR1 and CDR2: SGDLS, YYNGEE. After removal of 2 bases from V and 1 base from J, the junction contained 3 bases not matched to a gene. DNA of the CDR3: TGTGCCAGCAGCGTGTTGGGACTAGCGGGCACAGATACGCAGTATTTT. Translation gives CASSVLGLAGTDTQYF.

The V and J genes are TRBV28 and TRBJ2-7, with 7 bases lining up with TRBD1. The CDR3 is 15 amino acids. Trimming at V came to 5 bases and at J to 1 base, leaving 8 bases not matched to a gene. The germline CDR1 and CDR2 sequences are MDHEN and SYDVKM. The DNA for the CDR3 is TGTGCCAGCAGTCCTCCGACAGGGCGGTCCTACGAGCAGTACTTC. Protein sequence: CASSPPTGRSYEQYF.

CDR3 nucleotides: TGTGCCAGCAGTGGCCGGGGCGAGCAGTACTTC. Protein: CASSGRGEQYF. The rearrangement links TRBV2 to TRBJ2-7; possibly TRBD2 for D (5 bases). There are 11 residues in the CDR3. V was cut by 4 bases and J by 6 bases, with 7 bases left in between. Germline CDR1 reads SNHLY; CDR2 reads FYNNEI.

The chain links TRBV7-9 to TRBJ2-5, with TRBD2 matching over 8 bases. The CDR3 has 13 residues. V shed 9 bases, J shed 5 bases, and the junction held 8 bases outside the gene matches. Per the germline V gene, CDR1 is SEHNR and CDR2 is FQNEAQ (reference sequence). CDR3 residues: CASRSGVSETQYF. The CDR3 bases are TGTGCCAGTCGTAGCGGGGTCAGTGAGACCCAGTACTTC. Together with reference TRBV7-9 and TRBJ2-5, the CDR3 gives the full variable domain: DTGVSQNPRHKITKRGQNVTFRCDPISEHNRLYWYRQTLGQGPEFLTYFQNEAQLEKSRLLSDRFSAERPKGSFSTLEIQRTEQGDSAMYLCASRSGVSETQYFGPGTRLLVL.

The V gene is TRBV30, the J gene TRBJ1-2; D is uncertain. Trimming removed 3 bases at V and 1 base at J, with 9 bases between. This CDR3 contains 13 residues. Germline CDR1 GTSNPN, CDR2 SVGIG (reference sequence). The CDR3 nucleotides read TGTGCCTGGAGATCCAGAAATAACTATGGCTACACCTTC. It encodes CAWRSRNNYGYTF. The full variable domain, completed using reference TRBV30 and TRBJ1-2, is SQTIHQWPATLVQPVGSPLSLECTVEGTSNPNLYWYRQAAGRGLQLLFYSVGIGQISSEVPQNLSASRPQDRQFILSSKKLLLSDSGFYLCAWRSRNNYGYTFGSGTRLTVV.

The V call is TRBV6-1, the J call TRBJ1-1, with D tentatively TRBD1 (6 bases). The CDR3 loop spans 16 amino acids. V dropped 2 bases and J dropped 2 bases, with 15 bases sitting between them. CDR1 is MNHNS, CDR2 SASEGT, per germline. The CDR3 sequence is CASSERRQAPNTEAFF. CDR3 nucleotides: TGTGCCAGCAGTGAAAGACGACAGGCCCCTAACACTGAAGCTTTCTTT.

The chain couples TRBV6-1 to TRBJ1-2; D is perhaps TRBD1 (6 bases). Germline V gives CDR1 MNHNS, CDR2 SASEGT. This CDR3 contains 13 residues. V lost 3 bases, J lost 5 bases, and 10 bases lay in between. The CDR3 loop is CASSETGRYGYTF. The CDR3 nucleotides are TGTGCCAGCAGTGAGACAGGAAGGTATGGCTACACCTTC.

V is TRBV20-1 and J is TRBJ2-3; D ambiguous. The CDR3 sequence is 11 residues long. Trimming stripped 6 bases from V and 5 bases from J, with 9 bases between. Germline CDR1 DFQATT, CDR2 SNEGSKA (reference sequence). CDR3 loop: CSALTGDTQYF. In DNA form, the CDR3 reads TGCAGTGCATTAACCGGAGATACGCAGTATTTT.

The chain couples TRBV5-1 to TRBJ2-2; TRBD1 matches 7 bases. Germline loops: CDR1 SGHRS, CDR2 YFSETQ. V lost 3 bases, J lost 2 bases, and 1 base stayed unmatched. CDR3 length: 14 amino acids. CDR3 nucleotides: TGCGCCAGCAGCTGGGACAGCAACACCGGGGAGCTGTTTTTT. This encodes CASSWDSNTGELFF.

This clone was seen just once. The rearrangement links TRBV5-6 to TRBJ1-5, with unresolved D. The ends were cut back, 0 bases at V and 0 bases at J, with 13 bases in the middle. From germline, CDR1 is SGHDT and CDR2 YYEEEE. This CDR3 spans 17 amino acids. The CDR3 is CASSLGPFLNSNQPQHF. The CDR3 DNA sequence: TGTGCCAGCAGCTTGGGGCCCTTCTTAAATAGCAATCAGCCCCAGCATTTT.